This is a list of T cell receptor beta chains from one sample in a study of shared clonotypes between healthy human individuals. Only in-frame clones appear in the TCRdb table, and some are missing; sequencing was by immunoSEQ multiplex PCR. This sample has about 2.2 million clones; under 95% occur once, and the top ten carry approximately 1.7%. Sequencing input: naive CD8+ T cells from PBMCs. The receptor set was obtained from a man aged 18 to 30 in good health. Some clones in this sample may be carry-over from other donors' samples. CDR3s include the opening cysteine and the closing phenylalanine or tryptophan. A D gene is named only where the DNA matches it firmly. Where a row states a size, it is once, few, many or the class of an expanded clone; other rows omit it.

v_gene,d_gene,j_gene,abundance,CDR3aa,CDR3nt
TRBV5-6,TRBD2,TRBJ2-7,once,CASSPSSGSRYEQYF,TGTGCCAGCAGCCCTTCTAGCGGGAGTCGGTACGAGCAGTACTTC
TRBV19,TRBD1,TRBJ1-2,NA,CASSTTGLLLLSYGYTF,TGTGCCAGTAGTACGACAGGGCTTTTATTGTTGAGCTATGGCTACACCTTC
TRBV10-2,NA,TRBJ1-1,NA,CASSEPGGTEAFF,TGCGCCAGCAGTGAGCCGGGGGGCACTGAAGCTTTCTTT
TRBV9,TRBD1,TRBJ1-2,NA,CASSVSRGLGYGYTF,TGTGCCAGCAGCGTAAGCAGGGGGCTCGGCTATGGCTACACCTTC
TRBV12-5,NA,TRBJ2-7,few,CASADDTYEQYF,TGTGCTAGTGCCGACGACACCTACGAGCAGTACTTC
TRBV4-3,TRBD2,TRBJ2-1,NA,CASSLGRDLLSYNEQFF,TGCGCCAGCAGCCTCGGGAGGGACTTGCTTTCCTACAATGAGCAGTTCTTC
TRBV7-3,NA,TRBJ2-7,NA,CASSLAGFGEQYF,TGTGCCAGCAGCTTGGCAGGGTTCGGCGAGCAGTACTTC
TRBV11-2,NA,TRBJ2-1,once,CASSLGVGNEQFF,TGTGCCAGCAGCTTAGGTGTCGGGAACGAGCAGTTCTTC
TRBV9,NA,TRBJ2-1,NA,CASSETGPPSDEQFF,TGTGCCAGCAGCGAGACCGGGCCCCCCTCCGATGAGCAGTTCTTC
TRBV29-1,NA,TRBJ2-1,NA,CSVGTLQLVRSYNEQFF,TGCAGCGTTGGGACGCTACAGCTCGTTCGCTCCTACAATGAGCAGTTCTTC
TRBV28,NA,TRBJ2-2,once,CASRPPWGDGPGELFF,TGTGCCAGCAGGCCCCCGTGGGGGGACGGACCCGGGGAGCTGTTTTTT
TRBV4-1,NA,TRBJ1-4,NA,CASSPGGLNEKLFF,TGCGCCAGCAGCCCCGGGGGATTAAATGAAAAACTGTTTTTT
TRBV29-1,NA,TRBJ1-2,NA,CSVASLPGISYGYTF,TGCAGCGTTGCGTCCCTGCCAGGGATTTCCTATGGCTACACCTTC
TRBV2,NA,TRBJ1-2,NA,CASSDEKEGNYGYTF,TGTGCCAGCAGTGATGAAAAGGAGGGGAACTATGGCTACACCTTC
TRBV6-5,NA,TRBJ2-1,NA,CASSSDPSSYNEQFF,TGTGCCAGCAGTTCGGACCCGAGCTCCTACAATGAGCAGTTCTTC
TRBV4-1,NA,TRBJ2-2,NA,CASSQVFGNTGELFF,TGCGCCAGCAGCCAAGTATTCGGGAACACCGGGGAGCTGTTTTTT
TRBV6-6,NA,TRBJ1-1,NA,CASSYSTKNTEAFF,TGTGCCAGCAGTTACTCGACGAAAAACACTGAAGCTTTCTTT
TRBV9,TRBD1,TRBJ2-7,NA,CASSFRGGAYEQYF,TGTGCCAGCAGCTTTCGAGGGGGCGCCTACGAGCAGTACTTC
TRBV28,TRBD1,TRBJ2-7,NA,CASSLPPRQGSYEQYF,TGTGCCAGCAGTTTACCCCCTCGACAGGGAAGCTACGAGCAGTACTTC
TRBV11-2,TRBD1,TRBJ2-7,NA,CASSLVEGALYEQYF,TGTGCCAGCAGCTTAGTTGAGGGGGCTCTGTACGAGCAGTACTTC
TRBV19,TRBD2,TRBJ2-3,NA,CASQDQREAAPPDTQYF,TGTGCCAGCCAAGACCAGCGGGAGGCCGCCCCCCCAGATACGCAGTATTTT
TRBV27,TRBD1,TRBJ1-5,NA,CASSATGRQSNQPQHF,TGTGCCAGCAGTGCGACAGGGAGGCAAAGCAATCAGCCCCAGCATTTT
TRBV7-2,TRBD1,TRBJ1-1,NA,CASSWRRGTGWGNTEAFF,TGTGCCAGCAGCTGGAGGAGAGGGACAGGGTGGGGGAACACTGAAGCTTTCTTT
TRBV6-1,NA,TRBJ1-4,once,CASREQSNEKLFF,TGTGCCAGTCGGGAACAGAGTAATGAAAAACTGTTTTTT
TRBV27,TRBD1,TRBJ2-7,once,CASSGVQGSSYEQYF,TGTGCCAGCAGTGGGGTACAGGGGAGCTCCTACGAGCAGTACTTC
TRBV6-6,TRBD2,TRBJ2-7,NA,CASSYSNLAAYEQYF,TGTGCCAGCAGTTACTCGAATCTAGCGGCCTACGAGCAGTACTTC
TRBV10-1,NA,TRBJ1-1,few,CASSDRGTEAFF,TGCGCCAGCAGTGACAGAGGCACTGAAGCTTTCTTT
TRBV7-6,TRBD2,TRBJ2-1,NA,CASSGELAGGHNEQFF,TGTGCCAGCAGCGGGGAACTAGCGGGAGGCCACAATGAGCAGTTCTTC
TRBV7-9,NA,TRBJ1-4,NA,CASSLVGLGEKLFF,TGTGCCAGCAGCTTAGTAGGTTTAGGTGAAAAACTGTTTTTT
TRBV27,NA,TRBJ1-2,once,CASGEGGYYGYTF,TGTGCCAGCGGGGAGGGAGGGTACTATGGCTACACCTTC
TRBV27,NA,TRBJ1-2,NA,CASSLSQGRGYTF,TGTGCCAGCAGTTTATCGCAGGGTCGTGGCTACACCTTC
TRBV9,TRBD2,TRBJ2-2,NA,CASSVPRALAGGNTGELFF,TGTGCCAGCAGCGTACCAAGGGCACTAGCGGGAGGAAACACCGGGGAGCTGTTTTTT
TRBV9,TRBD1,TRBJ1-4,once,CASSTQGRNEKLFF,TGTGCCAGCAGCACACAGGGGCGTAATGAAAAACTGTTTTTT
TRBV27,NA,TRBJ2-7,NA,CASSFSLTYEQYF,TGTGCCAGCAGTTTTAGTCTAACATACGAGCAGTACTTC
TRBV5-1,NA,TRBJ2-5,once,CASSWIQPRETQYF,TGCGCCAGCAGCTGGATACAGCCGAGGGAGACCCAGTACTTC
TRBV4-3,TRBD2,TRBJ2-5,NA,CASSRLAGEEETQYF,TGCGCCAGCAGCCGCCTAGCGGGAGAGGAGGAGACCCAGTACTTC
TRBV9,NA,TRBJ1-3,NA,CASTPGFSGNTIYF,TGTGCCAGCACCCCTGGCTTCTCTGGAAACACCATATATTTT
TRBV19,NA,TRBJ2-2,NA,CASSGGYTGELFF,TGTGCCAGTTCTGGGGGATACACCGGGGAGCTGTTTTTT
TRBV7-2,TRBD2,TRBJ2-7,NA,CASSASGSLYEQYF,TGTGCCAGCAGCGCAAGCGGGAGCTTGTACGAGCAGTACTTC
TRBV13,TRBD1,TRBJ1-3,once,CASSGTGGNTIYF,TGTGCAAGCTCCGGGACAGGAGGAAACACCATATATTTT
TRBV5-6,NA,TRBJ1-2,NA,CASSLSARGRNYGYTF,TGTGCCAGCAGCTTATCTGCCCGCGGTCGGAACTATGGCTACACCTTC
TRBV27,NA,TRBJ2-1,NA,CASSVGQSSYNEQFF,TGTGCCAGCAGTGTCGGGCAGAGCTCCTACAATGAGCAGTTCTTC
TRBV11-2,TRBD2,TRBJ2-1,NA,CASSWTSAPYNEQFF,TGTGCCAGCAGCTGGACTAGCGCACCTTACAATGAGCAGTTCTTC
TRBV7-8,TRBD2,TRBJ2-7,NA,CASTEGLAGNYEQYF,TGTGCCAGCACGGAGGGGCTAGCGGGGAATTACGAGCAGTACTTC
TRBV19,NA,TRBJ2-4,NA,CASSMRQGQDIQYF,TGTGCCAGTAGTATGAGGCAGGGTCAGGACATTCAGTACTTC